This TCR beta chain stems from a study of OX40 agonist ivuxolimab in advanced cancers. At the level of the study: Intravenous ivuxolimab at 0.01 to 10 mg/kg was given to patients every 2 weeks.

The germline gives CDR1 LNHDA, CDR2 SQIVND (reference sequence). With 3 bases clipped from V and 5 bases from J, the junction kept 11 bases outside the gene matches. The length of the CDR3 is 16 residues. Profiled with immunoSEQ multiplex PCR; TCRdb holds only in-frame clones, not every one. The sample yields more than 90,000 clones, about four fifths seen once. The J gene is TRBJ2-5, the V gene TRBV19, with 8 bases fitting TRBD1. The clonotype originates from an adult with an advanced solid tumor such as melanoma, head and neck, liver or kidney cancer. The material was CD4+ or CD8+ T cells sorted from blood, obtained in a trial of the OX40 agonist ivuxolimab. Here the CDR3 DNA reads TGTGCCAGTAGTATGGGGTCGGGACAGGCTGTCGAGACCCAGTACTTC. Its protein is CASSMGSGQAVETQYF. Drawing the rest from reference TRBV19 and TRBJ2-5, the complete variable domain is DGGITQSPKYLFRKEGQNVTLSCEQNLNHDAMYWYRQDPGQGLRLIYYSQIVNDFQKGDIAEGYSVSREKKESFPLTVTSAQKNPTAFYLCASSMGSGQAVETQYFGPGTRLLVL.